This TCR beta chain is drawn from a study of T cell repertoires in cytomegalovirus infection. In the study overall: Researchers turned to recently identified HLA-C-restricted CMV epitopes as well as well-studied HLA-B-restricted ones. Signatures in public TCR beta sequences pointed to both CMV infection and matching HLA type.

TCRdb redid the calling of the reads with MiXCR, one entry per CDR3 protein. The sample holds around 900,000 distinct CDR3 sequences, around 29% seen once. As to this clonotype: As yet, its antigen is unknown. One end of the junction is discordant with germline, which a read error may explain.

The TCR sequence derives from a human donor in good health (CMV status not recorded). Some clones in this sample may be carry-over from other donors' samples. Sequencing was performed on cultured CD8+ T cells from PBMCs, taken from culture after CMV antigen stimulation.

CDR3 amino acids: CAGSLDTVTDTQYF. CDR3 nucleotide sequence: TGTGCCGGCAGTTTGGATACAGTTACAGATACGCAGTATTTT. The chain couples TRBV28 to TRBJ2-3; D is ambiguous. CDR1 and CDR2 (germline): MDHEN, SYDVKM. This CDR3 comprises 14 residues.